This T cell receptor (beta chain) is from a study of blood T cell repertoires in COVID-19. Study information: The study drew acute and convalescent COVID-19 samples from the United States, Italy and Spain. T cells, B-cell-depleted T cells, or PBMCs supplied cDNA or gDNA.

Methods used by the authors: Reference gene primer amplification yielded estimated nucleated cell counts. Sequencing was performed with immunoSEQ multiplex PCR; in TCRdb, only in-frame clones are kept and a portion is missing. V, J and clone size are those of that table, while D and trimming were read from the DNA. The table shows over 150,000 clones, with 78% occurring only once. This CDR3 is 16 amino acids long. Per the germline V gene, CDR1 is MNHEY and CDR2 is SVGAGI. The V end lost 3 bases, the J end lost 7 bases, and 16 bases lay between the germline ends. The specimen sequenced was peripheral blood. The TCR was taken from an elderly man with acute or convalescent COVID-19. This chain joins TRBV6-5 and TRBJ1-6; D possibly corresponds to TRBD1 (6 bases). CDR3 region: CASSYSGGAGNSPLHF. CDR3 in DNA: TGTGCCAGCAGTTATTCGGGGGGCGCGGGGAATTCACCCCTCCACTTT.